This section outlines one T cell receptor (beta chain) sequence together with its context. Germline CDR1 is LGHNA and CDR2 is YSLEER. The CDR3 covers 15 residues. Unmatched junction bases numbered 4, after V lost 0 bases and J lost 3 bases. This sample was taken from a study of blood T cell repertoires in COVID-19. TCRdb keeps only in-frame clones here, not all; method: immunoSEQ multiplex PCR. The sample holds a few hundred thousand clones; about 91% are singletons and the top ten take 0.95% to 1.5%. This receptor was obtained from a human donor in a cohort exposed to, infected with or recovered from COVID-19 (not recorded which). The donor label of this sample is uncertain. The sample comprised PBMCs or T cells enriched from blood (not recorded which). The rearrangement uses TRBV4-3 and TRBJ2-7; 8 bases are a match to TRBD2. CDR3 coding DNA: TGCGCCAGCAGCCAAGAAGCGGGAGTCAACTACGAGCAGTACTTC. It is translated as CASSQEAGVNYEQYF.